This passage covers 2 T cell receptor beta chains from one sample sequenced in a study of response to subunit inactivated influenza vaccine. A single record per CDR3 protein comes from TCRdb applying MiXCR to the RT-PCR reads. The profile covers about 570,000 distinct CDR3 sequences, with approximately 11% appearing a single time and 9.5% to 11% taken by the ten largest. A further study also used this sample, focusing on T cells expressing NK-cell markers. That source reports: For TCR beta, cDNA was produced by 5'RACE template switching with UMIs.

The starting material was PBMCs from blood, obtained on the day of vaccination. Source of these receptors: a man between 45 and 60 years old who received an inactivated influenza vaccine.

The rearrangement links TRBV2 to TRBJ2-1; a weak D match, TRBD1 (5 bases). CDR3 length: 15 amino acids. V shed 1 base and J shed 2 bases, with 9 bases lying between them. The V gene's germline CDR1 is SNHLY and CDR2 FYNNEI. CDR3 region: CASSEGQGTYNEQFF. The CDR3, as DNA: TGTGCCAGCAGTGAAGGGCAGGGAACCTACAATGAGCAGTTCTTC.

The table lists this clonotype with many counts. CDR3 sequence: CASSHQAGGPEAFF. In DNA, the CDR3 is TGTGCCAGCAGCCACCAAGCAGGGGGTCCAGAAGCTTTCTTT. The chain combines TRBV3-1 with TRBJ1-1; 7 nucleotides align to TRBD1. V lost 3 bases to trimming and J lost 8 bases; unmatched junction nucleotides: 9. Germline loops: CDR1 LGHDT, CDR2 YNNKEL (reference sequence). The CDR3 has 14 residues.